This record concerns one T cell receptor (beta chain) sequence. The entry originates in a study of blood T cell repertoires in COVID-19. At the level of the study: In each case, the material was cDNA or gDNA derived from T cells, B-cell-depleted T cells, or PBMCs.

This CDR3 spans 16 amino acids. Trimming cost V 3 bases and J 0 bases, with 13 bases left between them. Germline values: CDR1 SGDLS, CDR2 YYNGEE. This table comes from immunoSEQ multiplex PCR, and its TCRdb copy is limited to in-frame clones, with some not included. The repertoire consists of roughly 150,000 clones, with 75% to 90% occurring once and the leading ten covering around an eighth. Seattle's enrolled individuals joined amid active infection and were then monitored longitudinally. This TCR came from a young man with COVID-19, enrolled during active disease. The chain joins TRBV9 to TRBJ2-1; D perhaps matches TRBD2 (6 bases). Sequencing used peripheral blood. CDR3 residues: CASSAQPGLSYNEQFF. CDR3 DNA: TGTGCCAGCAGCGCTCAGCCGGGACTCTCCTACAATGAGCAGTTCTTC.